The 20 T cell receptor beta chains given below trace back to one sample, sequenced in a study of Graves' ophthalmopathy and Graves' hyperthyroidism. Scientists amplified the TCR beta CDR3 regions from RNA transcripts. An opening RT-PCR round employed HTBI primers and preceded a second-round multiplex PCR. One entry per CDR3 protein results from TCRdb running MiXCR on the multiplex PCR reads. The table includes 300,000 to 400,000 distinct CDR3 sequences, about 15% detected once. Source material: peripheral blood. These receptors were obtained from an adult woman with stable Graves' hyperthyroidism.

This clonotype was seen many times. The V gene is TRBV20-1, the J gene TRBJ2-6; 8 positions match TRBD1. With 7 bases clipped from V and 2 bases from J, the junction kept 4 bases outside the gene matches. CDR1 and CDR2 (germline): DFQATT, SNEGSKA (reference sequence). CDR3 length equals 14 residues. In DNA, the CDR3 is TGCAGTGTGATGGACAGGGCTGGGGCCAACGTCCTGACTTTC. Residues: CSVMDRAGANVLTF.

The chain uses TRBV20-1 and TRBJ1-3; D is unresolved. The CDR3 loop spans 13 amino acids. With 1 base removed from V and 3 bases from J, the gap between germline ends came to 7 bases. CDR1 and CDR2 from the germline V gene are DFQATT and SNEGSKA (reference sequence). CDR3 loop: CSARGDYGNTIYF. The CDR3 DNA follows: TGCAGTGCTAGAGGGGATTATGGAAACACCATATATTTT.

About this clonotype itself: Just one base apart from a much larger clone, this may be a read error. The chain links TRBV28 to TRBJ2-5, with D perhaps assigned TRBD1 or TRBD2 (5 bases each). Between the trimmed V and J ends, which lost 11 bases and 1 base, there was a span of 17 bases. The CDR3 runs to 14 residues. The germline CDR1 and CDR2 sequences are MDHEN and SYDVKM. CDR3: CAWSRHGGQETQYF. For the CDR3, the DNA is TGTGCCTGGAGTCGGCATGGGGGCCAAGAGACCCAGTACTTC.

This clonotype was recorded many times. CDR3 region: CASSLVAAWYQETQYF. The CDR3 DNA sequence: TGTGCCAGCAGTTTAGTGGCGGCTTGGTACCAAGAGACCCAGTACTTC. The V call is TRBV12-3 or TRBV12-4, the J call TRBJ2-5; D remains unclear. Between the trimmed V and J ends, which lost 1 base and 0 bases, there was a span of 12 bases. The CDR3 spans 16 residues.

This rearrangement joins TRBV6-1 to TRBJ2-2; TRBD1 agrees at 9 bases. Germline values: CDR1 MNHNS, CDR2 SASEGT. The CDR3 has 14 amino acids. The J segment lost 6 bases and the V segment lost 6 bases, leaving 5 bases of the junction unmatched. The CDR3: CASRQGARAGELFF. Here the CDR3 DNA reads TGTGCCAGCAGACAGGGGGCTCGGGCCGGGGAGCTGTTTTTT.

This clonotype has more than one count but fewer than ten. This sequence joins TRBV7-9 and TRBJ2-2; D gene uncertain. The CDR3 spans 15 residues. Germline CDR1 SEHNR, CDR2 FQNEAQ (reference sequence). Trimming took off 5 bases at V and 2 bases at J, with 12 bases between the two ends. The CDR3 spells CASSPGADNTGELFF. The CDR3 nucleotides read TGTGCCAGCAGCCCGGGTGCAGATAACACCGGGGAGCTGTTTTTT.

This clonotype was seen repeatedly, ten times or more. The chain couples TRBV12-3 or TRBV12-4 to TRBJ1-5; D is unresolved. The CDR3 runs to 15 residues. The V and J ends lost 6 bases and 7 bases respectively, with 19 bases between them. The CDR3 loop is CASSEQPIPGQPQHF. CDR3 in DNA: TGTGCCAGCAGCGAACAGCCGATCCCGGGGCAGCCCCAGCATTTT.

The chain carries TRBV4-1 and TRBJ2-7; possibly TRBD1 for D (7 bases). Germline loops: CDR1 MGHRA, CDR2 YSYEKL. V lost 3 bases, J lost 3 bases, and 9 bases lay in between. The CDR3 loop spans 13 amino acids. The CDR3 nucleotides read TGCGCCAGCAGCCAGCGGGACAGCTACGAGCAGTACTTC. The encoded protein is CASSQRDSYEQYF.

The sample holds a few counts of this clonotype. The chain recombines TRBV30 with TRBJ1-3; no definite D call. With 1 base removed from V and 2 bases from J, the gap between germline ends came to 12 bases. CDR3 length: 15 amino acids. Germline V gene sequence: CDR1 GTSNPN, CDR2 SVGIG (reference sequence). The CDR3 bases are TGTGCCTGGAGTGCCTTGACATACACTGGAAACACCATATATTTT. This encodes CAWSALTYTGNTIYF.

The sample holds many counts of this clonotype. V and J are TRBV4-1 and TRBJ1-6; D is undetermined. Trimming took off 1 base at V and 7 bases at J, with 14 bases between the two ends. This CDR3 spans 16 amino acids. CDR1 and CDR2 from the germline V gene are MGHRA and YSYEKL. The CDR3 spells CASSQAPGRQNSPLHF. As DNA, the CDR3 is TGCGCCAGCAGCCAAGCCCCCGGCAGACAAAATTCACCCCTCCACTTT.

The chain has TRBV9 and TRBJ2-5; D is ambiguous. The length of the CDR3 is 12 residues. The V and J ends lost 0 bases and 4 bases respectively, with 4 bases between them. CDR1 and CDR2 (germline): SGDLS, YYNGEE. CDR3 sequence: CASSVDLETQYF. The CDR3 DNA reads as TGTGCCAGCAGCGTAGATCTAGAGACCCAGTACTTC.

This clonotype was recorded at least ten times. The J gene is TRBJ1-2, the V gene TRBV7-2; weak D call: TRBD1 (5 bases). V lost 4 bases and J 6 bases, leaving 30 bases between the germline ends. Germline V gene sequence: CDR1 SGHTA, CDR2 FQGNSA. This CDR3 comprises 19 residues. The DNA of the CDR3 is TGTGCCAGCAGCTCGGGACTACCGCGCAGAAGGATGGTGGTAGATGGCTACACCTTC. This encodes CASSSGLPRRRMVVDGYTF.

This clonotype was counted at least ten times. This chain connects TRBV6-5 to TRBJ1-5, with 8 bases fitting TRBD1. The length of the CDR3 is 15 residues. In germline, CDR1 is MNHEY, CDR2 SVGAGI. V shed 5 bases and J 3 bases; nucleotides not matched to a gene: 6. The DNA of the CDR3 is TGTGCCAGCAGTAGGACAGGGCTCCCCAATCAGCCCCAGCATTTT. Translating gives CASSRTGLPNQPQHF.

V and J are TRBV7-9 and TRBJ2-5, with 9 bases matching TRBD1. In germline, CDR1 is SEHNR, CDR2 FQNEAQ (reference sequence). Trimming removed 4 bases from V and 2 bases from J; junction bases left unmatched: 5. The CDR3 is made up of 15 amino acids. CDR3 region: CASSWMTGGQETQYF. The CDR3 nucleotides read TGTGCCAGCAGCTGGATGACAGGGGGTCAAGAGACCCAGTACTTC. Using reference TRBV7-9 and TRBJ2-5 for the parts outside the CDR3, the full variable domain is DTGVSQNPRHKITKRGQNVTFRCDPISEHNRLYWYRQTLGQGPEFLTYFQNEAQLEKSRLLSDRFSAERPKGSFSTLEIQRTEQGDSAMYLCASSWMTGGQETQYFGPGTRLLVL.

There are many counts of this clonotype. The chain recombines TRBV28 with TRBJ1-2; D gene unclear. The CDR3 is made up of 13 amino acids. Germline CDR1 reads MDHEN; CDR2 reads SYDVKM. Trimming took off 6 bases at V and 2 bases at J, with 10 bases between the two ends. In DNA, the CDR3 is TGTGCCAGCAGGGACGGAGTGAACTATGGCTACACCTTC. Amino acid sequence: CASRDGVNYGYTF.

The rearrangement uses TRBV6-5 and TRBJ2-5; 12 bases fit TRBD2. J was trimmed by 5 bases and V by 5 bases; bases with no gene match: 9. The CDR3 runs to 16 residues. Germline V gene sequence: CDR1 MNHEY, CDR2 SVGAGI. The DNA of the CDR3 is TGTGCCAGCAGTCCCTCGCTAGCGGGAGGGTGGGAGACCCAGTACTTC. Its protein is CASSPSLAGGWETQYF.

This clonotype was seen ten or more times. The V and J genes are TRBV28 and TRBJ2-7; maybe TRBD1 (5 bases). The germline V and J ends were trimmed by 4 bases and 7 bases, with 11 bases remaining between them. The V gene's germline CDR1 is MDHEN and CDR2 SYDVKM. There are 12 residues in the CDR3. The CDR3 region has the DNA TGTGCCAGCAGTTCTAGGGGCAGTGAGCAGTACTTC. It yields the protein CASSSRGSEQYF. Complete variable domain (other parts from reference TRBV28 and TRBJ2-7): DVKVTQSSRYLVKRTGEKVFLECVQDMDHENMFWYRQDPGLGLRLIYFSYDVKMKEKGDIPEGYSVSREKKERFSLILESASTNQTSMYLCASSSRGSEQYFGPGTRLTVT.

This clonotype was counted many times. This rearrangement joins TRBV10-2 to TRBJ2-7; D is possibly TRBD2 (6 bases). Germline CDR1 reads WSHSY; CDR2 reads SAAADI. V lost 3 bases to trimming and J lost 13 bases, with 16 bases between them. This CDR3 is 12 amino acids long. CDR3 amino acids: CASSEEGRLGYF. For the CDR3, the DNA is TGCGCCAGCAGTGAAGAGGGGAGGTTGGGATACTTC.

DNA for the CDR3: TGTGCCAGTAGTATACCTCGGACTAGCGGGAGGGACGGCGGGGAGCTGTTTTTT. Amino acid sequence: CASSIPRTSGRDGGELFF. The chain joins TRBV19 to TRBJ2-2, with 15 positions matching TRBD2. The CDR3 is 18 residues long. Unmatched junction bases numbered 8, after V lost 2 bases and J lost 7 bases. Germline assignment: CDR1 LNHDA and CDR2 SQIVND (reference sequence).

CDR3 DNA: TGTGCCAGCAGCTTCGGGAAAGGACGGAGCGGGAACACCGGGGAGCTGTTTTTT. It codes for CASSFGKGRSGNTGELFF. The chain combines TRBV11-1 with TRBJ2-2, with D possibly TRBD2 on 5 matching bases. V was pared by 3 bases and J by 1 base, with 18 bases between. The CDR3 runs 18 residues. Germline CDR1 is SGHAT and CDR2 is FQDESV (reference sequence).